What follows are 3 T cell receptor beta chains derived from one specimen sequenced in a study of PD-1 blockade in classical Hodgkin lymphoma. Method: immunoSEQ multiplex PCR; TCRdb's copy keeps in-frame clones and lacks some. The profile shows about 85,000 clones, approximately 91% of them singletons. Relapse was seen in all patients after autologous stem cell transplantation, and brentuximab vedotin exposure was variable. Here the sequenced sample was peripheral blood mononuclear cells (PBMCs), taken before the second cycle of nivolumab. These receptors were taken from a human donor with classical Hodgkin lymphoma.

This clone showed up just once. The junction departs from the called germline gene at one end, perhaps through a read error. The chain joins TRBV28 to TRBJ1-1; TRBD1 might be the D (5 bases). The V gene's germline CDR1 is MDHEN and CDR2 SYDVKM. This CDR3 comprises 12 residues. CDR3 sequence: CATESPYTEAFF. In DNA, the CDR3 is TGCGCGACAGAGTCACCCTACACTGAAGCTTTCTTT.

The gene calls are TRBV4-1 and TRBJ1-2; D is uncertain. The CDR3 extends over 13 amino acids. CDR1 is MGHRA, CDR2 YSYEKL, per germline. V shed 1 base and J shed 7 bases, with 10 bases lying between them. CDR3 amino acids: CASSQAPSLGYTF. The CDR3 region has the DNA TGCGCCAGCAGCCAAGCCCCTTCACTTGGCTACACCTTC.

This chain joins TRBV5-6 and TRBJ2-1; 7 nucleotides line up with TRBD2. V gave up 5 bases and J gave up 16 bases; unmatched junction bases: 12. Germline values: CDR1 SGHDT, CDR2 YYEEEE. This CDR3 contains 12 residues. CDR3 sequence reads: CASRTNFGLVFF. CDR3 DNA: TGTGCCAGCAGAACTAATTTCGGACTAGTTTTCTTC.